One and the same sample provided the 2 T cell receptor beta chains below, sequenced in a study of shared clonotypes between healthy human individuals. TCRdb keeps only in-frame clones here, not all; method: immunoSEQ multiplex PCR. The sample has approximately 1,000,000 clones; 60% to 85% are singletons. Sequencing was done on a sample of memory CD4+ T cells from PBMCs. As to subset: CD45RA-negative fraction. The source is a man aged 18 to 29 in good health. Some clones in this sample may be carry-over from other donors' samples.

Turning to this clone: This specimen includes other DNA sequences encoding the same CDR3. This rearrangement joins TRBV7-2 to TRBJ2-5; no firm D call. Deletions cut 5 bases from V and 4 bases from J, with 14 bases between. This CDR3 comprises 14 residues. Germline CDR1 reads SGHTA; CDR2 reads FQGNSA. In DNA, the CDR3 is TGTGCCAGCAGCCCCCCACCCGGTCGAGAGACCCAGTACTTC. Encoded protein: CASSPPPGRETQYF.

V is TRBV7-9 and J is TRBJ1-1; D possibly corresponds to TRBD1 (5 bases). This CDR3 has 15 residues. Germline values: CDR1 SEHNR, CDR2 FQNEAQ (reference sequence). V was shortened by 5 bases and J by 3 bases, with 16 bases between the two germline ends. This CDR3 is CASSDRGGGDTEAFF. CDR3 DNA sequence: TGTGCCAGCAGCGACCGGGGAGGAGGGGACACTGAAGCTTTCTTT.